The clone carrying this T cell receptor (beta chain) was observed a single time. Antigen specificity is unknown. The data originate from a study of graft-versus-host responses after intestinal transplantation. In the study overall: Transplants given to recipients were multivisceral, liver-intestinal, or isolated intestinal. Every transplant recipient was induced with anti-thymocyte globulin, then maintained on tacrolimus and steroids for about 3 years. Study outcomes and limitations: GvH clones surfaced in recipient marrow, some emerging earlier in ileum or blood. Early declines in HvG clones that occurred post-transplant were associated with peak circulating GvH clone levels.

Germline values: CDR1 MNHEY, CDR2 SVGAGI. The CDR3 is 14 amino acids. Between the trimmed V and J ends, which lost 4 bases and 5 bases, there was a span of 11 bases. Repertoires were generated with immunoSEQ multiplex PCR, while TCRdb's copy carries only in-frame clones and drops some. This sample has some 79,000 clones, with less than 90% found just once. The source material was unstimulated CD4+ T cells sorted from spleen or lymph node cells, sampled before intestinal transplant. The receptor was isolated from a human donor who received an intestinal transplant. The genes are TRBV6-5 and TRBJ2-2; the D gene is possibly TRBD1 (6 bases). CDR3 residues: CASSFFRGTGELFF. DNA for the CDR3: TGTGCCAGCAGTTTTTTCAGGGGAACCGGGGAGCTGTTTTTT.